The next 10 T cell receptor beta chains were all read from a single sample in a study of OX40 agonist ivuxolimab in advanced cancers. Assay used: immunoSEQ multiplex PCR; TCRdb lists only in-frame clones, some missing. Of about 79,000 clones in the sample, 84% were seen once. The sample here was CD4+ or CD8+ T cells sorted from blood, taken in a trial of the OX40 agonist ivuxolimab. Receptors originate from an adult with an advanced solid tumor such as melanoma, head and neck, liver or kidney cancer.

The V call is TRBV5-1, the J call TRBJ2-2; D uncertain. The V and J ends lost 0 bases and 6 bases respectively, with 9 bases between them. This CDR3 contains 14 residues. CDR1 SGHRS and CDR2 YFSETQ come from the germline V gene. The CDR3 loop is CASSLDIVAGELFF. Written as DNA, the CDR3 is TGCGCCAGCAGCTTGGATATAGTGGCCGGGGAGCTGTTTTTT.

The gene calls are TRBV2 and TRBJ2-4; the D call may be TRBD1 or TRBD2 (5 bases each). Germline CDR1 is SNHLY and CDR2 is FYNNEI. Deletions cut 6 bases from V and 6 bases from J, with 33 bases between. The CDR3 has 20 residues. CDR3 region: CASRRTSDYPGSTERNIQYF. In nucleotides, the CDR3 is TGTGCCAGCAGGCGCACCAGTGACTACCCGGGCTCGACAGAGAGAAACATTCAGTACTTC.

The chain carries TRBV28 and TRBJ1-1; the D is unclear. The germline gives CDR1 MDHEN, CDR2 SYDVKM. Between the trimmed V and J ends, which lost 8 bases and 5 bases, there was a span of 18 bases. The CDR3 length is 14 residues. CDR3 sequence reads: CASYQRSVKTEAFF. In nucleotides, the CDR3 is TGTGCCAGCTATCAACGGTCCGTAAAAACTGAAGCTTTCTTT. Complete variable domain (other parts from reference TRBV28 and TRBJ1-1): DVKVTQSSRYLVKRTGEKVFLECVQDMDHENMFWYRQDPGLGLRLIYFSYDVKMKEKGDIPEGYSVSREKKERFSLILESASTNQTSMYLCASYQRSVKTEAFFGQGTRLTVV.

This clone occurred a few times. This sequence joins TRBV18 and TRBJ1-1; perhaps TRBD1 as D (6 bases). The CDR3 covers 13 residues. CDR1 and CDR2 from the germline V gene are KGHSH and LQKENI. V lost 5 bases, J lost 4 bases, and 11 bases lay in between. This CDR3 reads CASSGIGGTEAFF. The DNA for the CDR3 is TGTGCCAGCTCAGGTATAGGGGGCACTGAAGCTTTCTTT.

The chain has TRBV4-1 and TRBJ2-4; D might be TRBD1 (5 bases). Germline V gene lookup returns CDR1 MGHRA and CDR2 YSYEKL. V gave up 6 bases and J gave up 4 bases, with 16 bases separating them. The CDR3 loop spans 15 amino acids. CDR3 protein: CASRDQTDTKNIQYF. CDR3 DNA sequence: TGCGCCAGCAGAGACCAGACAGACACTAAAAACATTCAGTACTTC.

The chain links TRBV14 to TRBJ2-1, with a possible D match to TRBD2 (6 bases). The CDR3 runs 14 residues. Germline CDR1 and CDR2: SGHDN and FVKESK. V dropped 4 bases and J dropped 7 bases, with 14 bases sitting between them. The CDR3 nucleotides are TGTGCCAGCAGCCTTCAGGGACTGGGTAATGAGCAGTTCTTC. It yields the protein CASSLQGLGNEQFF.

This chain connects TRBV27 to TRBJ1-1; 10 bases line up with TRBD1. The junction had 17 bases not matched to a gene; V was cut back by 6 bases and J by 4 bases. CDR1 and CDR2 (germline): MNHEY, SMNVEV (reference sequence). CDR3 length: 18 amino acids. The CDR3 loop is CASRDRTGGLSLGTEAFF. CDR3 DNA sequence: TGTGCCAGCAGGGACCGGACAGGGGGGTTGTCATTGGGCACTGAAGCTTTCTTT.

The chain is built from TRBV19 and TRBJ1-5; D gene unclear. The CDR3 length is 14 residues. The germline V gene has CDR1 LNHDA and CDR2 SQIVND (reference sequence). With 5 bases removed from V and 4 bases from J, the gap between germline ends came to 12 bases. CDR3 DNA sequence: TGTGCCAGTAGTTTAGGACGATCAAATCAGCCCCAGCATTTT. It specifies CASSLGRSNQPQHF.

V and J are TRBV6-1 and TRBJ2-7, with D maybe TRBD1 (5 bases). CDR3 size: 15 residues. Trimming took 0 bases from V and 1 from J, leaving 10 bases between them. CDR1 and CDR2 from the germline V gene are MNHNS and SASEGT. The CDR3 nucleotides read TGTGCCAGCAGTGAAGCGGGGCTCCTATCCTACGAGCAGTACTTC. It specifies CASSEAGLLSYEQYF.

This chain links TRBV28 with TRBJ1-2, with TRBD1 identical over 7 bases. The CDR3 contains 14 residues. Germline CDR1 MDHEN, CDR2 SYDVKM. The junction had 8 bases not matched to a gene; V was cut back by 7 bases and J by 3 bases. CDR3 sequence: CASNIKGADYGYTF. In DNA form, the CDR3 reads TGTGCCAGCAACATAAAGGGGGCGGACTATGGCTACACCTTC.